The 11 T cell receptor beta chains below all came from one sample that was sequenced in a study of T cells in Graves' hyperthyroidism and ophthalmopathy. Authors of the study amplified TCR beta CDR3 regions from RNA transcripts. TCR CDR3 underwent first-round RT-PCR with the HTBI primer set. Each CDR3 protein is one row after TCRdb ran MiXCR on the multiplex PCR reads. The sample lists 500,000 to 750,000 distinct CDR3 sequences; around 45% were seen once. The sample was peripheral blood or thyroid tissue (not recorded which). The receptors here all came from a woman aged 18-35 years with Graves' hyperthyroidism.

The CDR3 nucleotides are TGCGCCAGCAGCTCGACAGGGGTTGGAAAGACCCAGTACTTC. It yields the protein CASSSTGVGKTQYF. The rearrangement uses TRBV5-1 and TRBJ2-5; 8 positions agree with TRBD1. With V trimmed by 3 bases and J by 6 bases, 7 bases remained unmatched. The CDR3 spans 14 residues. Looked up from germline, CDR1 is SGHRS and CDR2 is YFSETQ.

The genes are TRBV7-9 and TRBJ1-6; no reliable D call. The CDR3 contains 13 residues. V was cut by 4 bases and J by 8 bases, with 9 bases left in between. Looked up from germline, CDR1 is SEHNR and CDR2 is FQNEAQ (reference sequence). CDR3 in amino acids: CASSSRGDSPLHF. The DNA of the CDR3 is TGTGCCAGCAGCTCCCGAGGTGATTCACCCCTCCACTTT. The whole variable domain, filled in from reference TRBV7-9 and TRBJ1-6, reads DTGVSQNPRHKITKRGQNVTFRCDPISEHNRLYWYRQTLGQGPEFLTYFQNEAQLEKSRLLSDRFSAERPKGSFSTLEIQRTEQGDSAMYLCASSSRGDSPLHFGNGTRLTVT.

This clonotype was observed many times. The CDR3 sequence: CASSEKGSPAGEQYF. CDR3 coding DNA: TGTGCCAGCAGTGAGAAGGGGTCCCCCGCGGGCGAGCAGTACTTC. The chain recombines TRBV6-1 with TRBJ2-7; the D call may be TRBD1 or TRBD2 (5 bases each). Germline CDR1 and CDR2: MNHNS and SASEGT. This CDR3 comprises 15 residues. Trimming pared 3 bases from V and 6 bases from J, leaving 18 bases between.

This clonotype was detected ten times or more. V is TRBV6-5 and J is TRBJ1-2, with TRBD1 matching 10 bases. The CDR3 spans 16 residues. Germline-derived CDR1 and CDR2 are MNHEY and SVGAGI. V gave up 6 bases and J gave up 4 bases; unmatched junction bases: 11. CDR3 nucleotides: TGTGCCAGCAGACTACGCCCTGGGACAGGGGCCTATGGCTACACCTTC. Translated, it gives CASRLRPGTGAYGYTF.

This clonotype showed up just once. The chain links TRBV7-8 to TRBJ1-2, with D perhaps TRBD1 (6 bases). Trimming pared 2 bases from V and 12 bases from J, leaving 22 bases between. The CDR3 extends over 15 amino acids. Looked up from germline, CDR1 is SGHVS and CDR2 is FQNEAQ. The DNA of the CDR3 is TGTGCCAGCAGCTTAATCGGACAGCCAGACTCTGGAAACACCTTC. Protein sequence: CASSLIGQPDSGNTF.

In this sample, this clonotype turned up many times. The chain carries TRBV29-1 and TRBJ2-7; D perhaps matches TRBD1 (6 bases). CDR3 length: 10 residues. Trimming removed 7 bases at V and 5 bases at J, with 9 bases between. CDR1 is SQVTM and CDR2 is ANQGSEA in the germline V gene. The CDR3 sequence: CSGGDNEQYF. The DNA of the CDR3 is TGCAGCGGTGGGGACAACGAGCAGTACTTC.

The J gene is TRBJ2-7, the V gene TRBV20-1; 10 bases fit TRBD2. The trim removed 6 bases at V and 9 bases at J, leaving 5 bases unmatched. The germline CDR1 and CDR2 sequences are DFQATT and SNEGSKA (reference sequence). The CDR3 runs to 11 residues. CDR3: CSAPGTSVQYF. CDR3 sequence (DNA): TGCAGTGCCCCAGGGACTAGCGTGCAGTACTTC.

The genes are TRBV7-3 and TRBJ2-7, with a tentative D call TRBD1 (7 bases). The V gene's germline CDR1 is SGHTA and CDR2 FQGTGA. The V gene lost 10 bases and the J gene lost 3 bases, with 31 bases spanning the gap. CDR3 length equals 18 residues. The CDR3 DNA is TGTGCCAACCCCCGTTTTCAGGGGGGCGGATTTAATTACTACGAGCAGTACTTC. It specifies CANPRFQGGGFNYYEQYF.

This clonotype showed up many times. The chain carries TRBV9 and TRBJ2-5, with D unresolved. With 3 bases removed from V and 5 bases from J, the gap between germline ends came to 11 bases. The CDR3 is 13 residues long. CDR1 and CDR2 from the germline V gene are SGDLS and YYNGEE. The CDR3 here is CASSDLTGETQYF. CDR3 bases: TGTGCCAGCAGCGATCTTACTGGGGAGACCCAGTACTTC.

In regard to this clonotype: The junction departs from germline at one end; a sequencing error may be responsible. This rearrangement joins TRBV4-1 to TRBJ2-2, with 9 bases identical to TRBD1. This CDR3 comprises 16 residues. The germline V gene encodes CDR1 MGHRA and CDR2 YSYEKL. CDR3 region: CASSQGTGVVGGELVF. CDR3 nucleotide sequence: TGCGCCAGCAGCCAAGGGACAGGGGTCGTTGGCGGGGAGCTGGTTTTT.

This clonotype was found many times. The chain uses TRBV2 and TRBJ2-7, with D hard to call. Germline V lookup: CDR1 SNHLY, CDR2 FYNNEI. Trimming cost V 6 bases and J 3 bases, with 15 bases left between them. The CDR3 consists of 14 residues. The CDR3 bases are TGTGCCAGCAGGGCCCGTGGAATAGGCTACGAGCAGTACTTC. Protein: CASRARGIGYEQYF.